This entry lists 3 T cell receptor beta chains sequenced from one sample in a study of cytomegalovirus exposure and HLA in healthy donors. 13 Jbeta primers and 60 Vbeta primers were used for the PCR. Data came from immunoSEQ multiplex PCR; TCRdb stores just in-frame clones and leaves some out. This table has roughly 140,000 clones, roughly 76% appearing once. Source material: PBMCs. The receptor source for this set is a female donor in good health and CMV-seronegative.

This clone was counted only a few times. This chain uses TRBV6-1 with TRBJ1-1; no firm D call. The V gene lost 7 bases and the J gene lost 6 bases, with 12 bases spanning the gap. This CDR3 has 12 amino acids. CDR1 is MNHNS, CDR2 SASEGT, per germline. CDR3 region: CASKTAGPEAFF. Written as DNA, the CDR3 is TGTGCCAGCAAAACGGCAGGCCCTGAAGCTTTCTTT.

The chain joins TRBV6-1 to TRBJ1-5; D call uncertain. Trimming pared 4 bases from V and 0 bases from J, leaving 19 bases between. The CDR3 totals 18 residues. From germline, CDR1 is MNHNS and CDR2 SASEGT. The CDR3: CASSAETWVPGSNQPQHF. For the CDR3, the DNA is TGTGCCAGCAGTGCTGAGACATGGGTGCCCGGTAGCAATCAGCCCCAGCATTTT.

CDR3 residues: CASSFIPTGHTEAFF. CDR3 bases: TGTGCCAGCAGTTTCATCCCGACAGGGCATACTGAAGCTTTCTTT. The gene calls are TRBV6-1 and TRBJ1-1, with 7 bases identical to TRBD1. Per the germline V gene, CDR1 is MNHNS and CDR2 is SASEGT. This CDR3 region has 15 residues. V lost 5 bases to trimming and J lost 5 bases; unmatched junction nucleotides: 11.